The clone carrying this T cell receptor (beta chain) has only a few counts. The CDR3 is 14 residues long. Trimming pared 4 bases from V and 6 bases from J, leaving 15 bases between. Germline V gene lookup returns CDR1 MNHEY and CDR2 SVGAGI. With 60 Vbeta and 13 Jbeta primers, the PCR was carried out. TCRdb's copy holds only in-frame clones and misses some; the assay was immunoSEQ multiplex PCR. The data hold around 190,000 clones, with about 10% observed a single time. This sample stems from a study of cytomegalovirus exposure and HLA in healthy donors. The TCR comes from a young woman in good health and CMV-seropositive. This chain uses TRBV6-5 with TRBJ1-1; D is uncertain. The material sequenced was PBMCs. The CDR3 is CASSSLGLGSEAFF. Written as DNA, the CDR3 is TGTGCCAGCAGTTCTCTCGGACTGGGGTCTGAAGCTTTCTTT.